This T cell receptor (beta chain) was captured in a study of blood T cell repertoires in COVID-19. The overall study: The United States, Italy and Spain were the sources of the acute and convalescent COVID-19 samples. T cells, B-cell-depleted T cells, or PBMCs supplied cDNA or gDNA.

Authors' methods: Amplified reference gene primers provided the basis for estimating nucleated cell counts. TCRdb keeps only in-frame clones here, not all; method: immunoSEQ multiplex PCR. From that table come the V and J calls and clone size; the DNA was used to work out D and trimming. Among tens of thousands of clones listed, roughly 77% were seen once. V lost 5 bases, J lost 5 bases, and 7 bases stayed unmatched. CDR3 size: 14 residues. Germline-derived CDR1 and CDR2 are SGHVS and FNYEAQ. The clonotype originates from a man aged 65 to 85 with active or convalescent COVID-19. The sample was peripheral blood. The chain uses TRBV7-6 and TRBJ1-1; TRBD1 matches 8 bases. The CDR3 is CASSPSGGVTEAFF. DNA for the CDR3: TGTGCCAGCAGCCCCTCAGGGGGCGTTACTGAAGCTTTCTTT. Together with reference TRBV7-6 and TRBJ1-1, the CDR3 gives the full variable domain: GAGVSQSPRYKVTKRGQDVALRCDPISGHVSLYWYRQALGQGPEFLTYFNYEAQQDKSGLPNDRFSAERPEGSISTLTIQRTEQRDSAMYRCASSPSGGVTEAFFGQGTRLTVV.